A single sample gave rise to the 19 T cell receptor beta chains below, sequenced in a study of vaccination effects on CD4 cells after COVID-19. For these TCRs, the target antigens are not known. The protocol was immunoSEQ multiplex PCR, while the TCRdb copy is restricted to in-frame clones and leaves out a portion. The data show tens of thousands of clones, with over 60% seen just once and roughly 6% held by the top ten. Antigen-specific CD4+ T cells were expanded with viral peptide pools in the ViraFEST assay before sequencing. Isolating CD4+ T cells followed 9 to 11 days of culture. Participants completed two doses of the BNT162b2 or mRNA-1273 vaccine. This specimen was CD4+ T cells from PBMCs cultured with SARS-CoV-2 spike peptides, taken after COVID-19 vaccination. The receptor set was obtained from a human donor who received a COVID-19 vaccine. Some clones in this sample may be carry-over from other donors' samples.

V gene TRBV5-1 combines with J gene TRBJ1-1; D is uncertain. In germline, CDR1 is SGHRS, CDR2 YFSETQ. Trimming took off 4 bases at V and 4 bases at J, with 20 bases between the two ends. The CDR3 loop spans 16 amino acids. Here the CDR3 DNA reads TGCGCCAGCAGCCCCAGACCCGACGGGAGAGGCACTGAAGCTTTCTTT. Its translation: CASSPRPDGRGTEAFF. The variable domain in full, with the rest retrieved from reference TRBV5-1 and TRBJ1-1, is KAGVTQTPRYLIKTRGQQVTLSCSPISGHRSVSWYQQTPGQGLQFLFEYFSETQRNKGNFPGRFSGRQFSNSRSEMNVSTLELGDSALYLCASSPRPDGRGTEAFFGQGTRLTVV.

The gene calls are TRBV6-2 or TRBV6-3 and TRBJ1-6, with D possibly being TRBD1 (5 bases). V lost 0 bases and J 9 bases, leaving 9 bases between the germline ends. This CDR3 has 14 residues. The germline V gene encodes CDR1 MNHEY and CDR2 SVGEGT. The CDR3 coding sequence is TGTGCCAGCAGTTACTCGGGGGTCACTTCACCCCTCCACTTT. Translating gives CASSYSGVTSPLHF.

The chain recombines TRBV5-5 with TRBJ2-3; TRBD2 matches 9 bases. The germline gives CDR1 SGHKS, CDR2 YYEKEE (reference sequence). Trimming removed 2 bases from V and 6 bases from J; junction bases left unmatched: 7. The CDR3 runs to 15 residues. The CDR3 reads CASSLTSGPWDTQYF. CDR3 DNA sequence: TGTGCCAGCAGCTTAACTAGCGGGCCTTGGGATACGCAGTATTTT.

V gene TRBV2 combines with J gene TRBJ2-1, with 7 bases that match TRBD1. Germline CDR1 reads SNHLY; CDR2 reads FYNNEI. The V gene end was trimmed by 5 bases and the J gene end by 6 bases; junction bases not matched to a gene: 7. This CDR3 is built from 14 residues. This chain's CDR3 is CASSSGQVINEQFF. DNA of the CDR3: TGTGCCAGCAGTTCCGGACAGGTAATCAATGAGCAGTTCTTC.

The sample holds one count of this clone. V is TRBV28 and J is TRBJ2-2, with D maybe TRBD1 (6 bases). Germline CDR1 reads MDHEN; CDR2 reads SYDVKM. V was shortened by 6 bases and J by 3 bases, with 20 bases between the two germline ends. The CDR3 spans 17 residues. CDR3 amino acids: CASSRHTTGLDTGELFF. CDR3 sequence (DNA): TGTGCCAGCAGCCGCCATACAACAGGGTTGGACACCGGGGAGCTGTTTTTT.

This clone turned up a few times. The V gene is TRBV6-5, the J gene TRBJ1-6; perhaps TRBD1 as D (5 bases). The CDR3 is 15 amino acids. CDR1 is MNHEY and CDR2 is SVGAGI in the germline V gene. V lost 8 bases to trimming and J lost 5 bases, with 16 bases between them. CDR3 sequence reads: CASRLQVGHNSPLHF. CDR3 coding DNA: TGTGCCAGCCGATTACAGGTCGGCCATAATTCACCCCTCCACTTT.

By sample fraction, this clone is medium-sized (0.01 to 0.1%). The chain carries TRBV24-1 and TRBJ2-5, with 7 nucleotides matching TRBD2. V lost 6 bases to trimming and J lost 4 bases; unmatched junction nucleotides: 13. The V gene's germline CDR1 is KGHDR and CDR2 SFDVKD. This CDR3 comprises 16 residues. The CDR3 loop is CATSLSGETWGETQYF. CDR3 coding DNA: TGTGCCACCAGTCTCAGCGGGGAGACGTGGGGAGAGACCCAGTACTTC.

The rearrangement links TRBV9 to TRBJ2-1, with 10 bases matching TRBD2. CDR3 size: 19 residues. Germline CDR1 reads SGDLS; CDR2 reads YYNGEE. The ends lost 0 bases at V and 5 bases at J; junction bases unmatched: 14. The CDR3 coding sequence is TGTGCCAGCAGCGTAGATCGAGCGGGGGGGCCGTGGGGAGACAATGAGCAGTTCTTC. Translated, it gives CASSVDRAGGPWGDNEQFF.

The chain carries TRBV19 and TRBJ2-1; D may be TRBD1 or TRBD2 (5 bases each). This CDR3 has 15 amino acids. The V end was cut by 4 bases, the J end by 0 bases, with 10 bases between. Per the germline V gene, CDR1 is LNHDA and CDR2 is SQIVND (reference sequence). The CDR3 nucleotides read TGTGCCAGTAGTACCGGGGCTAGCTCCTACAATGAGCAGTTCTTC. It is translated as CASSTGASSYNEQFF.

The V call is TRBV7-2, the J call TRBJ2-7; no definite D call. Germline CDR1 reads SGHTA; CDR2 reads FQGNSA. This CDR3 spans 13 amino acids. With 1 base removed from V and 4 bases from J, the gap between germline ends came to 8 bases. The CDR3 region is CASSLGFGYEQYV. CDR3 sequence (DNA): TGTGCCAGCAGCTTAGGTTTTGGGTACGAGCAGTACGTC.

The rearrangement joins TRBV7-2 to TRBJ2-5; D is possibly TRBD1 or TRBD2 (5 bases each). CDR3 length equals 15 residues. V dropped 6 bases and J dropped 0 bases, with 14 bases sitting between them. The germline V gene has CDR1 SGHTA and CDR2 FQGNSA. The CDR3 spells CASSLGRAHQETQYF. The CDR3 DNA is TGTGCCAGCAGTTTGGGGCGGGCGCACCAAGAGACCCAGTACTTC.

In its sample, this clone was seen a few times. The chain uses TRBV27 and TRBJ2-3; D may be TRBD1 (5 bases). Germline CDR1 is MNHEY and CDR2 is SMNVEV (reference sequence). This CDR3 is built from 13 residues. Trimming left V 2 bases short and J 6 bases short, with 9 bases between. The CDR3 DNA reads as TGTGCCAGCAGTTTAGCAGGGATCGATACGCAGTATTTT. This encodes CASSLAGIDTQYF.

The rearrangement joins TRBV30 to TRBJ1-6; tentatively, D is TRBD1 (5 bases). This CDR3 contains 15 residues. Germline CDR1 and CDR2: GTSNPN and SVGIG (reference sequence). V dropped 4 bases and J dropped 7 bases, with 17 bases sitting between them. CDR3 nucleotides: TGTGCCTGGAAACCCTCCGGGACGCGGAATTCACCCCTCCACTTT. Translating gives CAWKPSGTRNSPLHF.

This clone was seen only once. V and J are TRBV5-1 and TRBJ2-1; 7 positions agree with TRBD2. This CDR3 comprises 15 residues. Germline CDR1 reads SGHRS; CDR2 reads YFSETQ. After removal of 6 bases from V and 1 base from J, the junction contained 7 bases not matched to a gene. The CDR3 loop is CASTQVGGSYNEQFF. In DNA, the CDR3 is TGCGCCAGCACCCAGGTGGGGGGGTCCTACAATGAGCAGTTCTTC.

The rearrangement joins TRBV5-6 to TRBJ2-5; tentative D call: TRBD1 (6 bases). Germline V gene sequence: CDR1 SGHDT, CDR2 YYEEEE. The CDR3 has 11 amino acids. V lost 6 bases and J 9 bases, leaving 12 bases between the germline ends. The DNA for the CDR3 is TGTGCCAGCACATCACAGGGCGCCCAGTACTTC. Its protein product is CASTSQGAQYF.

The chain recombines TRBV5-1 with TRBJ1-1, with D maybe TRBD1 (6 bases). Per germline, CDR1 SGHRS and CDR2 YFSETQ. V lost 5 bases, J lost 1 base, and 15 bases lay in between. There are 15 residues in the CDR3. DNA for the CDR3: TGCGCCAGCAGGTGGGGCGACAGGCAGAACACTGAAGCTTTCTTT. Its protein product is CASRWGDRQNTEAFF.

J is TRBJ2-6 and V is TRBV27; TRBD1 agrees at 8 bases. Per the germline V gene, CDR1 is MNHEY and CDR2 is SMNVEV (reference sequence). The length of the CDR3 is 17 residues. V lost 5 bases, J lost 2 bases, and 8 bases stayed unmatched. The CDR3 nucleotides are TGTGCCAGCAGTAGGGACGGCAGGGGGCCTGGGGCCAACGTCCTGACTTTC. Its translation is CASSRDGRGPGANVLTF.

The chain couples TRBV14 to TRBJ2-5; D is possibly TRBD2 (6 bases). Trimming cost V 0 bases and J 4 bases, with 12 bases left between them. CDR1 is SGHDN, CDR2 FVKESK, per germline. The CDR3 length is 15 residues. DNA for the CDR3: TGTGCCAGCAGCCAAGACGGGGGATGGGGAGAGACCCAGTACTTC. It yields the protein CASSQDGGWGETQYF.

The CDR3 protein is CASRLTGDSNQPQHF. The CDR3 DNA reads as TGCGCCAGCAGACTCACAGGGGATAGCAATCAGCCCCAGCATTTT. The chain uses TRBV5-1 and TRBJ1-5; 7 nucleotides align to TRBD1. The CDR3 has 15 amino acids. The junction had 5 bases not matched to a gene; V was cut back by 5 bases and J by 0 bases. CDR1 SGHRS and CDR2 YFSETQ come from the germline V gene.